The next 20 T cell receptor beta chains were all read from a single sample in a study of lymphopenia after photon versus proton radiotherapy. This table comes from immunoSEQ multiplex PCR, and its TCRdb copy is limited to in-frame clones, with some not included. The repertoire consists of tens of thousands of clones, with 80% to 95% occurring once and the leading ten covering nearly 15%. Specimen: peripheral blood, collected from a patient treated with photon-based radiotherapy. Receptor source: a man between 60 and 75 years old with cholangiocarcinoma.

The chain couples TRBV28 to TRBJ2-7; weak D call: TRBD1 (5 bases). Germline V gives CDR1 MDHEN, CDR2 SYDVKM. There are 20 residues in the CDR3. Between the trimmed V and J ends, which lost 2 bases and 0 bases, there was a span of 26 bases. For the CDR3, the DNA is TGTGCCAGCAGTTTAACAGGACCCCAACGCCCCAGCCTGCCCTCCTACGAGCAGTACTTC. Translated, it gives CASSLTGPQRPSLPSYEQYF.

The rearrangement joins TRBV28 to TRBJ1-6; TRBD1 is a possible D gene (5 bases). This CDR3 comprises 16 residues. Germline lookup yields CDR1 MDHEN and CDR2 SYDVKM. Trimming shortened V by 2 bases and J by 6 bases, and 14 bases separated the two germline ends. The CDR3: CASSLVSDKLNSPLHF. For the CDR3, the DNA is TGTGCCAGCAGTTTAGTTTCGGACAAGCTTAATTCACCCCTCCACTTT.

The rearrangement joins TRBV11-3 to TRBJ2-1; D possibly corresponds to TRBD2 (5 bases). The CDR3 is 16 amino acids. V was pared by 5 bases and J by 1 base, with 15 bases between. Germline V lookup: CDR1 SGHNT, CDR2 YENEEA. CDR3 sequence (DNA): TGTGCCAGCAGCGCCGAGGGCCAACCGTCCTACAATGAGCAGTTCTTC. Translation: CASSAEGQPSYNEQFF.

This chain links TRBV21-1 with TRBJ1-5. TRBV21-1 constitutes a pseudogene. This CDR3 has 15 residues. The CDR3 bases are TGTGCCAGCACAAAGGGTGTCATGAGCAATCAGCCCCAGCATTTT. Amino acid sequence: CASTKGVMSNQPQHF.

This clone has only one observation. CDR3 in DNA: TGCGCCAGCACCTTAGACAGGGGCCACGAGCAGTACTTC. Translating it yields CASTLDRGHEQYF. The genes are TRBV4-1 and TRBJ2-7; TRBD1 matches 8 bases. With 7 bases clipped from V and 5 bases from J, the junction kept 7 bases outside the gene matches. Germline CDR1 MGHRA, CDR2 YSYEKL. The length of the CDR3 is 13 residues.

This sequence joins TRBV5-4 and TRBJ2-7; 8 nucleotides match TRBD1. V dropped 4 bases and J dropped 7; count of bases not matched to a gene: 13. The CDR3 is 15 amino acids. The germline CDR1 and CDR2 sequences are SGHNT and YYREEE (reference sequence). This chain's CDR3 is CASSSGRDRRAEQYF. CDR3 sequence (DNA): TGTGCCAGCAGCAGTGGCCGGGACAGGCGTGCGGAGCAGTACTTC.

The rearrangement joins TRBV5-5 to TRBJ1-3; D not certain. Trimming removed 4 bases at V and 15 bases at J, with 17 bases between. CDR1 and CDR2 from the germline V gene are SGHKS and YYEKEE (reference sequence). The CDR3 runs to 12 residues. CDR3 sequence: CASSTLGGFQYF. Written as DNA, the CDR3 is TGTGCCAGCAGCACCCTAGGAGGGTTCCAATATTTT.

The CDR3 bases are TGCGCCAGCAGCGGCATCGTCTCCTACGAGCAGTACTTC. As protein: CASSGIVSYEQYF. This chain connects TRBV5-1 to TRBJ2-7; D unresolved. The V gene's germline CDR1 is SGHRS and CDR2 YFSETQ. The V end lost 4 bases, the J end lost 0 bases, and 8 bases lay between the germline ends. CDR3 length: 13 residues.

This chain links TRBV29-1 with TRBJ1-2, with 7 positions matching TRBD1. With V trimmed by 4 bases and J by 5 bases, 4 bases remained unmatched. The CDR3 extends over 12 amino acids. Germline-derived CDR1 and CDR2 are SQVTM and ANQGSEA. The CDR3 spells CSVVTGAYGYTF. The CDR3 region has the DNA TGCAGCGTTGTTACAGGGGCATATGGCTACACCTTC. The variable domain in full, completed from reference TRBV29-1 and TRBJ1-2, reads SAVISQKPSRDICQRGTSLTIQCQVDSQVTMMFWYRQQPGQSLTLIATANQGSEATYESGFVIDKFPISRPNLTFSTLTVSNMSPEDSSIYLCSVVTGAYGYTFGSGTRLTVV.

CDR3 nucleotide sequence: TGTGCCAGCAGCCAAGGACAGGGATTTATGTCTGGAAACACCATATATTTT. Its protein product is CASSQGQGFMSGNTIYF. The J gene is TRBJ1-3, the V gene TRBV7-2; 8 bases map to TRBD1. Trimming cost V 5 bases and J 1 base; bases outside gene matches: 10. Germline loops: CDR1 SGHTA, CDR2 FQGNSA. CDR3 size: 17 residues.

CDR3 amino acids: CASSTGQGEETQYF. The CDR3 DNA reads as TGCGCCAGCAGCACCGGACAGGGTGAGGAGACCCAGTACTTC. The chain links TRBV5-1 to TRBJ2-5; 8 bases are shared with TRBD1. This CDR3 spans 14 amino acids. Per the germline V gene, CDR1 is SGHRS and CDR2 is YFSETQ. V was pared by 4 bases and J by 5 bases, with 7 bases of the junction left unmatched.

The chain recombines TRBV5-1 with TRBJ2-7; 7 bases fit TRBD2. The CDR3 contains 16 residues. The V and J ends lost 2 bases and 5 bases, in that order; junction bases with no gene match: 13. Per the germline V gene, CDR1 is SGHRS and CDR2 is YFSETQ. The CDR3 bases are TGCGCCAGCAGCTTAGCGGGGACCAGAGGGTTTGACGAGCAGTACTTC. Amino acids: CASSLAGTRGFDEQYF.

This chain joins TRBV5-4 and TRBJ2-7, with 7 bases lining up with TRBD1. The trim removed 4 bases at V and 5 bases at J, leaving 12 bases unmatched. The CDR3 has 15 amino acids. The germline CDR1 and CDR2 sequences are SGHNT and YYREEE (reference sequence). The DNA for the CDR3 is TGTGCCAGCAGCCCCTCCGACAGGGAAGTCGACGAGCAGTACTTC. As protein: CASSPSDREVDEQYF.

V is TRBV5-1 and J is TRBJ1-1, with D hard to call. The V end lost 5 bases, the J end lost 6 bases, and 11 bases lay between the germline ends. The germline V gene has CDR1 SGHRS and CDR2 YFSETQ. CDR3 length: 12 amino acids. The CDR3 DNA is TGCGCCAGCAGGGAATCCGGGTCTGAAGCTTTCTTT. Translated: CASRESGSEAFF.

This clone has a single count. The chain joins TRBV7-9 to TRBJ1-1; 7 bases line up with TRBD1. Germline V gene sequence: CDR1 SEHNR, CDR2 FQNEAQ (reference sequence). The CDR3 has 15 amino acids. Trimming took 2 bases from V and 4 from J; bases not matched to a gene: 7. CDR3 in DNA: TGTGCCAGCAGCTTAACATCAGCAGGGGGCACTGAAGCTTTCTTT. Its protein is CASSLTSAGGTEAFF.

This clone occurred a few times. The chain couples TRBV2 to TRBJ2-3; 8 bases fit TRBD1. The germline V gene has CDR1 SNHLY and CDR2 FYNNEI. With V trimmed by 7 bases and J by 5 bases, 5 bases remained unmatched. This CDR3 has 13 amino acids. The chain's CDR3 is CASTRGLGDTQYF. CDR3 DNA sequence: TGTGCCAGCACCAGGGGGCTAGGAGATACGCAGTATTTT. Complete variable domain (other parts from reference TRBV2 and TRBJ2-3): EPEVTQTPSHQVTQMGQEVILRCVPISNHLYFYWYRQILGQKVEFLVSFYNNEISEKSEIFDDQFSVERPDGSNFTLKIRSTKLEDSAMYFCASTRGLGDTQYFGPGTRLTVL.

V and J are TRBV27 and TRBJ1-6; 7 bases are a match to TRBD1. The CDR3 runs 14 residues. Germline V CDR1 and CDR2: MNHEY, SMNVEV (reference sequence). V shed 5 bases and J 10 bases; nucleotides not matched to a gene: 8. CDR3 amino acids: CASSTETGVSPLHF. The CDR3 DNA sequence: TGTGCCAGCAGTACGGAAACAGGGGTCTCACCCCTCCACTTT.

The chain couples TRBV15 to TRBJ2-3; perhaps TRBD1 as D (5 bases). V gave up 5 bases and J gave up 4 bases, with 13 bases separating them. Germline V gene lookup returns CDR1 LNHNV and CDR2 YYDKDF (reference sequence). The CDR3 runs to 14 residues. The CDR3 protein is CATSGQTAADTQYF. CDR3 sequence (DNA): TGTGCCACCAGCGGACAAACTGCCGCAGATACGCAGTATTTT.

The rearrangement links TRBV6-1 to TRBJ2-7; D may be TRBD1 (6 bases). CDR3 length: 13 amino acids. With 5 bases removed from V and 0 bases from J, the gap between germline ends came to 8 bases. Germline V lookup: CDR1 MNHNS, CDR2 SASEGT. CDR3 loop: CASSHRVSYEQYF. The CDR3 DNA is TGTGCCAGCAGTCACAGGGTCTCCTACGAGCAGTACTTC.

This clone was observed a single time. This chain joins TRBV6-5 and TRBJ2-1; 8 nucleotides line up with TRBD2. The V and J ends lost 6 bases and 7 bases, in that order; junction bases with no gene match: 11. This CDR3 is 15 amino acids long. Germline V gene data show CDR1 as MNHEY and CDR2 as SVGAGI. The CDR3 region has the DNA TGTGCCAGCAGCTGGGTCCAGGCTAGCGGGAATGAGCAGTTCTTC. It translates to CASSWVQASGNEQFF.